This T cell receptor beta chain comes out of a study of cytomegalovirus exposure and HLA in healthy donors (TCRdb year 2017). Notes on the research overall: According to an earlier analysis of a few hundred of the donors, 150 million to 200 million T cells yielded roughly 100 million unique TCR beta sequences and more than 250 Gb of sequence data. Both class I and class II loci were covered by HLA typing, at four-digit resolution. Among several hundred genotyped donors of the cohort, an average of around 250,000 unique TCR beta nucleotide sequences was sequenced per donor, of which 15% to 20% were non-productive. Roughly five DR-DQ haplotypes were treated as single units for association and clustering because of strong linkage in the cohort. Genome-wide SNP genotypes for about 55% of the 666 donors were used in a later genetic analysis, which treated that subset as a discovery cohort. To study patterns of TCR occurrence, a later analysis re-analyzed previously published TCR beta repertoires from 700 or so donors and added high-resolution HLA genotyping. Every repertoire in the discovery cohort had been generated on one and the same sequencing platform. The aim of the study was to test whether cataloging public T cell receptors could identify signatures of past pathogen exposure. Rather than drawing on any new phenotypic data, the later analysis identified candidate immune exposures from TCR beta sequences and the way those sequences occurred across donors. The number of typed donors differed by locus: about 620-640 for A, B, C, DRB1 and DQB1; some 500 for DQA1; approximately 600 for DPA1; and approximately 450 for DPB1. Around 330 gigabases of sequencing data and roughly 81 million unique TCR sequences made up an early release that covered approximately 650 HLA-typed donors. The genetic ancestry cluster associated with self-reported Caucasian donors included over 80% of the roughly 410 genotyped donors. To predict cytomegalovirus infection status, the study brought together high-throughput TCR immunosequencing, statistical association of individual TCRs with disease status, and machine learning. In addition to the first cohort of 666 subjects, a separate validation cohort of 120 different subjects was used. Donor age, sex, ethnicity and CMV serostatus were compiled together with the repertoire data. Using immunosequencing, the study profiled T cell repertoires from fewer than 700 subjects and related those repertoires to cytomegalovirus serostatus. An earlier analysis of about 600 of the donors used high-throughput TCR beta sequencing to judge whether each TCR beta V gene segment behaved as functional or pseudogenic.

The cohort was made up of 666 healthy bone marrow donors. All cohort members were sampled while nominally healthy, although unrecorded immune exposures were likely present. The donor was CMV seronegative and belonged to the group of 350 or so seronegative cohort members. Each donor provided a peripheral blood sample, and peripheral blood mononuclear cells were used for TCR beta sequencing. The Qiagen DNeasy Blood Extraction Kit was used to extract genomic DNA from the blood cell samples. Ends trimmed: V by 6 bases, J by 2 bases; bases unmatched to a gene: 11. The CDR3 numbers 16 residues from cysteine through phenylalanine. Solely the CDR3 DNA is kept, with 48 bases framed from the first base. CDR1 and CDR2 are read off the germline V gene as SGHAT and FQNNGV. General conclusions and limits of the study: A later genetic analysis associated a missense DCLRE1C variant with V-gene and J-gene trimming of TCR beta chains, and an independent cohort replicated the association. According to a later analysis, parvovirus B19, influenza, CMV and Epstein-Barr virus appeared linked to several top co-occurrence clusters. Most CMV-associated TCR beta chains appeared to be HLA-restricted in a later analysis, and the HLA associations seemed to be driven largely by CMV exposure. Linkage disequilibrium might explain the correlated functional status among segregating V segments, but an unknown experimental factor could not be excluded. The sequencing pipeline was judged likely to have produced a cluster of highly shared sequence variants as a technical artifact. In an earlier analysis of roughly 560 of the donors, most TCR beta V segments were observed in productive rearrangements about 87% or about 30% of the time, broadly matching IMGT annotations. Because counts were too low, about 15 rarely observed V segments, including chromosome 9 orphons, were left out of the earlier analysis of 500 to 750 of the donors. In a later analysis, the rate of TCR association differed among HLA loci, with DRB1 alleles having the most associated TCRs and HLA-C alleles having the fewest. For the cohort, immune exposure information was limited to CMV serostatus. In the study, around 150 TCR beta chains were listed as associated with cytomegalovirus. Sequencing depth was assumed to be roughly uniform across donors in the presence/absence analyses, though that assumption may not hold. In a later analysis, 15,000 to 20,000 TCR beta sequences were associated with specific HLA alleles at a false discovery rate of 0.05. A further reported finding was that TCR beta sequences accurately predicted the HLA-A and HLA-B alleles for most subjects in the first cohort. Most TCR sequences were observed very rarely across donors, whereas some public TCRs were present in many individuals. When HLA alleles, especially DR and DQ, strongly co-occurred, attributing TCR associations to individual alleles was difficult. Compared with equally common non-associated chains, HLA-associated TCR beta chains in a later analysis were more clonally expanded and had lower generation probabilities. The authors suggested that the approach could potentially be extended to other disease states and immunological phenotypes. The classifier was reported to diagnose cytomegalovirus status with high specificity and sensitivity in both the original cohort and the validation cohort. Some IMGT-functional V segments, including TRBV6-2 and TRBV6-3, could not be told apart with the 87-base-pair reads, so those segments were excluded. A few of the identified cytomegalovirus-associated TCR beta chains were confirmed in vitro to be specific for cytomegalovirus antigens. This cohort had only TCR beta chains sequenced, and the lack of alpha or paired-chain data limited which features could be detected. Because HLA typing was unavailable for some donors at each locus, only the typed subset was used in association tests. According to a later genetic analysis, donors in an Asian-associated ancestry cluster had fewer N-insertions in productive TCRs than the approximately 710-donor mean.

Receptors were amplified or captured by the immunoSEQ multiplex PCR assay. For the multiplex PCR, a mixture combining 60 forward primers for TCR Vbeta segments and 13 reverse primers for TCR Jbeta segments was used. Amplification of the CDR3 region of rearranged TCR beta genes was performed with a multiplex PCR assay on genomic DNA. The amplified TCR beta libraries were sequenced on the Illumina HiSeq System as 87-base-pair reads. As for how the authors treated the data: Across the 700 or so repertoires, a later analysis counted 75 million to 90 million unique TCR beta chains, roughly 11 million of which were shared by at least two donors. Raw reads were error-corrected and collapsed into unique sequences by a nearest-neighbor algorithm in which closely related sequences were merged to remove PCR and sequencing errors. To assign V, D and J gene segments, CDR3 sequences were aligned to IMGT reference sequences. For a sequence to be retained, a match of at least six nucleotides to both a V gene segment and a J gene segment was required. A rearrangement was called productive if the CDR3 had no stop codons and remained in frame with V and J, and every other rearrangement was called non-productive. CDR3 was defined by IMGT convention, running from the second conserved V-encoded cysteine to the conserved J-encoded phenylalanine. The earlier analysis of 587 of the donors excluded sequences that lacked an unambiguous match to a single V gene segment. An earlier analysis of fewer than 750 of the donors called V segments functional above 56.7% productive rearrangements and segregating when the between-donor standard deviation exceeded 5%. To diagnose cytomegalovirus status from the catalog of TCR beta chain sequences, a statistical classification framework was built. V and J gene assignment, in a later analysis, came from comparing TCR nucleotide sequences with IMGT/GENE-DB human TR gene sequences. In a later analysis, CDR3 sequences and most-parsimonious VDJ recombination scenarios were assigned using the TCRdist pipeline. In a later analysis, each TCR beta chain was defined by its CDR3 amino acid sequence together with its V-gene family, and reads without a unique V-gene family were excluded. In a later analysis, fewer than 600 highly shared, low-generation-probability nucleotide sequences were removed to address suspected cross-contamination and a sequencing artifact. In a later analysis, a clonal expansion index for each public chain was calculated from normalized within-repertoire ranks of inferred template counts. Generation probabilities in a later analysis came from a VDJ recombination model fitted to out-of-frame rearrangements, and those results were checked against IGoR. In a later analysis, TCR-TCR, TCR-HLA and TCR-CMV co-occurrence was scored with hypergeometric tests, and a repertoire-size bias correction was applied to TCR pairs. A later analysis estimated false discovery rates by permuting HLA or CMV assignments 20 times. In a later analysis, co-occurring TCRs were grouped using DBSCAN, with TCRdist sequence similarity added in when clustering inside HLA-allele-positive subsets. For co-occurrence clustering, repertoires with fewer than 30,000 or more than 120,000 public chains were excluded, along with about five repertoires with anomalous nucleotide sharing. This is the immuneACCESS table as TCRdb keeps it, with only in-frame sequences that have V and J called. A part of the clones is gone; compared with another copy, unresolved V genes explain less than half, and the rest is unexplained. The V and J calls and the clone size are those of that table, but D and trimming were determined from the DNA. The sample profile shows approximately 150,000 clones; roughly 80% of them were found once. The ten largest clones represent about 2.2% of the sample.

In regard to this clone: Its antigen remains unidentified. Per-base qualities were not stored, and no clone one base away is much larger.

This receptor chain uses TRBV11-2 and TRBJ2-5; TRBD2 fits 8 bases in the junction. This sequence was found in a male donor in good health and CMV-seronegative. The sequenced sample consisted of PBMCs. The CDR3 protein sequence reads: CASRPAGARAQETQYF. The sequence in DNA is TGTGCCAGCAGGCCAGCGGGGGCTCGGGCACAAGAGACCCAGTACTTC. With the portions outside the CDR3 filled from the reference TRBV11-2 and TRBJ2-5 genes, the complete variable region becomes EAGVAQSPRYKIIEKRQSVAFWCNPISGHATLYWYQQILGQGPKLLIQFQNNGVVDDSQLPKDRFSAERLKGVDSTLKIQPAKLEDSAVYLCASRPAGARAQETQYFGPGTRLLVL.